This record looks at one T cell receptor beta chain sequence and its context. The data were taken from a study of cytomegalovirus exposure and HLA in healthy donors. This CDR3 is built from 16 residues. V shed 1 base and J shed 2 bases, with 13 bases lying between them. Germline V CDR1 and CDR2: MNHEY, SMNVEV (reference sequence). Method: immunoSEQ multiplex PCR; TCRdb's copy keeps in-frame clones and lacks some. The sample holds approximately 170,000 clones, 84% seen once. The clonotype comes from a man aged 25 to 40 in good health and CMV-seropositive. V usage is TRBV27 and J usage is TRBJ2-3, with D tentatively TRBD2 (5 bases). Sequenced sample: PBMCs. CDR3 nucleotide sequence: TGTGCCAGCAGTTTATGGGGTGGACTCTACACAGATACGCAGTATTTT. It specifies CASSLWGGLYTDTQYF.